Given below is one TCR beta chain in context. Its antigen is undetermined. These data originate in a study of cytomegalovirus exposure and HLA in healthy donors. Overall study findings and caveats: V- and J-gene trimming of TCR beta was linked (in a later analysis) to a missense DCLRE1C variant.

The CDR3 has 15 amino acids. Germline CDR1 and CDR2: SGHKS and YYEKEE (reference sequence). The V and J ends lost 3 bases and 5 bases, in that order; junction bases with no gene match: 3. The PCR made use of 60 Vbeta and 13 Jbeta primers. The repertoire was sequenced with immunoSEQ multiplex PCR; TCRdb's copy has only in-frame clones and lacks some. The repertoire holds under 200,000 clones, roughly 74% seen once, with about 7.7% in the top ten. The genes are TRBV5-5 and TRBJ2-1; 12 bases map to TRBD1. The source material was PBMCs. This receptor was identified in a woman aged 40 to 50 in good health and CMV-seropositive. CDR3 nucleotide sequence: TGTGCCAGCAGCTCCGGGACAGGGGGCCACAATGAGCAGTTCTTC. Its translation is CASSSGTGGHNEQFF.